The 32 T cell receptor beta chains below all came from one sample that was sequenced in a study of OX40 agonist ivuxolimab in advanced cancers. Library preparation was by the immunoSEQ multiplex PCR assay. TCRdb carries this immuneACCESS record with in-frame sequences only. Its versions omit some clonotypes, under half of them owing to an unresolved V gene in the studies checked, with the rest unexplained. The sample table lists tens of thousands of clones, approximately 84% of them with a count of one. Jointly, the top ten make up approximately 28% of the sample. The sample consisted of CD4+ or CD8+ T cells sorted from blood, taken in a trial of the OX40 agonist ivuxolimab. These receptors all stem from an adult with an advanced solid tumor such as melanoma, head and neck, liver or kidney cancer.

The chain has TRBV14 and TRBJ1-2, with 9 bases fitting TRBD1. Looked up from germline, CDR1 is SGHDN and CDR2 is FVKESK. The CDR3 length is 14 residues. The V segment lost 6 bases and the J segment 2 bases; nucleotides outside the gene matches: 4. The CDR3 region has the DNA TGTGCCAGCAGACTCGGACAGGGGAACTATGGCTACACCTTC. Its translation: CASRLGQGNYGYTF.

This clone was observed a handful of times. The chain carries TRBV11-2 and TRBJ1-5; D is ambiguous. Germline CDR1 and CDR2: SGHAT and FQNNGV. Trimming removed 1 base at V and 4 bases at J, with 8 bases between. The CDR3 sequence is 14 residues long. The CDR3 here is CASSLGQVNQPQHF. For the CDR3, the DNA is TGTGCCAGCAGCTTAGGGCAGGTGAATCAGCCCCAGCATTTT.

The chain carries TRBV19 and TRBJ1-5, with 7 bases that match TRBD1. V lost 7 bases and J lost 6; bases outside the gene matches: 6. The CDR3 spans 13 residues. CDR1 LNHDA and CDR2 SQIVND come from the germline V gene (reference sequence). Written as DNA, the CDR3 is TGTGCCAGTAAGGGTCAGGGGGGTCAGCCCCAGCATTTT. Amino acid sequence: CASKGQGGQPQHF.

This clone appeared a few times. The rearrangement joins TRBV7-2 to TRBJ2-1; D gene unclear. The CDR3 is made up of 15 amino acids. CDR1 and CDR2 from the germline V gene are SGHTA and FQGNSA. V was trimmed by 1 base and J by 6 bases, leaving 13 bases between them. The CDR3 bases are TGTGCCAGCAGCTTAGTAGCAGGCCACGTCAATGAGCAGTTCTTC. It yields the protein CASSLVAGHVNEQFF.

The chain links TRBV4-2 to TRBJ1-3; D is unclear. CDR3 length: 15 amino acids. Looked up from germline, CDR1 is LGHNA and CDR2 is YNFKEQ. Trimming took 1 base from V and 0 from J, leaving 7 bases between them. Here the CDR3 reads CASSQVADSGNTIYF. CDR3 DNA sequence: TGTGCCAGCAGCCAAGTGGCGGACTCTGGAAACACCATATATTTT.

This clone showed up just once. The chain has TRBV6-6 and TRBJ1-1, with 7 nucleotides matching TRBD1. V dropped 1 base and J dropped 7; count of bases not matched to a gene: 9. In germline, CDR1 is MNHNY, CDR2 SVGAGI (reference sequence). CDR3 size: 15 residues. CDR3 residues: CASSYFPGDRIEAFF. Here the CDR3 DNA reads TGTGCCAGCAGTTACTTCCCCGGGGACAGAATTGAAGCTTTCTTT.

The chain combines TRBV5-4 with TRBJ1-1; TRBD1 might be the D (5 bases). The ends were cut back, 0 bases at V and 5 bases at J, with 11 bases in the middle. Germline V CDR1 and CDR2: SGHNT, YYREEE (reference sequence). The CDR3 has 14 amino acids. The CDR3 nucleotides read TGTGCCAGCAGCTTGGTGGGGGGAAGGACTGAAGCTTTCTTT. Encoded protein: CASSLVGGRTEAFF.

The chain recombines TRBV27 with TRBJ2-7; D possibly corresponds to TRBD1 (5 bases). The CDR3 contains 12 residues. The germline gives CDR1 MNHEY, CDR2 SMNVEV (reference sequence). The ends were cut back, 5 bases at V and 3 bases at J, with 8 bases in the middle. CDR3 amino acids: CASSVQGYEQYF. CDR3 in DNA: TGTGCCAGCAGTGTCCAGGGCTACGAGCAGTACTTC.

The CDR3 DNA is TGTGCCAGTAGTTGGGCATCGCCAAGCACAGATACGCAGTATTTT. It specifies CASSWASPSTDTQYF. The genes are TRBV19 and TRBJ2-3; D unclear. The CDR3 is made up of 15 amino acids. Trimming shortened V by 5 bases and J by 0 bases, and 12 bases separated the two germline ends. Germline loops: CDR1 LNHDA, CDR2 SQIVND (reference sequence).

The CDR3 DNA reads as TGTGCCAGCAGCCCCGTGACGGACACTGAAGCTTTCTTT. The encoded protein is CASSPVTDTEAFF. The chain carries TRBV7-9 and TRBJ1-1; D uncertain. The CDR3 extends over 13 amino acids. Germline assignment: CDR1 SEHNR and CDR2 FQNEAQ (reference sequence). The V gene lost 5 bases and the J gene lost 3 bases, with 10 bases spanning the gap.

By its share, this clone is medium-sized. The rearrangement uses TRBV7-9 and TRBJ2-3; D not resolved. Germline CDR1 and CDR2: SEHNR and FQNEAQ (reference sequence). V was clipped by 1 base and J by 5 bases, with 10 bases between them. The CDR3 loop spans 14 amino acids. CDR3 region: CASSLEPPEDTQYF. The DNA of the CDR3 is TGTGCCAGCAGCTTAGAACCCCCCGAAGATACGCAGTATTTT.

The chain is built from TRBV4-1 and TRBJ1-2; D is unresolved. Deletions cut 2 bases from V and 3 bases from J, with 7 bases between. CDR1 and CDR2 from the germline V gene are MGHRA and YSYEKL. The CDR3 totals 13 residues. This chain's CDR3 is CASSQHGDYGYTF. CDR3 DNA: TGCGCCAGCAGCCAACACGGGGACTATGGCTACACCTTC.

In its sample, this clone is medium-sized (0.01 to 0.1%). The CDR3 spells CASSVGQAVYEQYF. The CDR3 DNA is TGTGCCAGCAGTGTGGGTCAGGCCGTCTACGAGCAGTACTTC. V and J are TRBV2 and TRBJ2-7; D not certain. Between the trimmed V and J ends, which lost 4 bases and 3 bases, there was a span of 13 bases. The CDR3 length is 14 residues. Germline-derived CDR1 and CDR2 are SNHLY and FYNNEI.

The chain carries TRBV19 and TRBJ1-5, with unresolved D. Between the trimmed V and J ends, which lost 3 bases and 3 bases, there was a span of 12 bases. The length of the CDR3 is 15 residues. The germline CDR1 and CDR2 sequences are LNHDA and SQIVND (reference sequence). This CDR3 is CASSIGWGVNQPQHF. CDR3 DNA: TGTGCCAGTAGTATTGGCTGGGGTGTCAATCAGCCCCAGCATTTT.

The chain carries TRBV4-1 and TRBJ1-2; a possible D gene is TRBD1 (6 bases). The CDR3 runs 15 residues. Trimming cost V 3 bases and J 8 bases, with 19 bases left between them. In germline, CDR1 is MGHRA, CDR2 YSYEKL. CDR3 coding DNA: TGCGCCAGCAGCCACGCGACTCAGGGGCGAGGCGGCTACACCTTC. This encodes CASSHATQGRGGYTF.

The chain links TRBV11-1 to TRBJ2-3; unclear D gene. Per the germline V gene, CDR1 is SGHAT and CDR2 is FQDESV (reference sequence). The CDR3 has 12 amino acids. V was cut by 8 bases and J by 3 bases, with 9 bases left in between. In DNA, the CDR3 is TGTGCCAGCGGCCATGAAACAGATACGCAGTATTTT. Protein product: CASGHETDTQYF.

The chain recombines TRBV6-1 with TRBJ2-3, with 10 bases identical to TRBD2. This CDR3 contains 15 residues. The trim removed 2 bases at V and 4 bases at J, leaving 3 bases unmatched. The germline V gene encodes CDR1 MNHNS and CDR2 SASEGT. CDR3 nucleotide sequence: TGTGCCAGCAGTGAAAAAGCGGGGGGGCCAGATACGCAGTATTTT. Translated, it gives CASSEKAGGPDTQYF.

The CDR3 region is CASSQGPSGYNEQFF. The CDR3 DNA reads as TGTGCCAGCAGCCAAGGCCCTAGCGGGTACAATGAGCAGTTCTTC. The V and J genes are TRBV4-2 and TRBJ2-1; 8 positions agree with TRBD2. CDR1 and CDR2 (germline): LGHNA, YNFKEQ. The CDR3 loop spans 15 amino acids. J was trimmed by 4 bases and V by 1 base; bases with no gene match: 3.

This chain links TRBV7-3 with TRBJ2-1, with 10 bases that match TRBD2. The germline V gene encodes CDR1 SGHTA and CDR2 FQGTGA. J gave up 7 bases and V 4 bases, and 13 bases lay outside the gene matches. The CDR3 extends over 17 amino acids. The CDR3 DNA reads as TGTGCCAGCAGCTCACTATCGCTAGCGGGAGTCCCTAATGAGCAGTTCTTC. Protein product: CASSSLSLAGVPNEQFF.

The chain has TRBV19 and TRBJ1-3, with 7 bases that match TRBD1. The V and J ends lost 5 bases and 0 bases, in that order; junction bases with no gene match: 13. The CDR3 loop spans 18 amino acids. Germline values: CDR1 LNHDA, CDR2 SQIVND (reference sequence). The CDR3 DNA reads as TGTGCCAGTAGTCCATTGCGGGACAGATACATCTCTGGAAACACCATATATTTT. Residues: CASSPLRDRYISGNTIYF.

The chain recombines TRBV11-3 with TRBJ2-5, with D possibly matching TRBD1 (6 bases). The V end was cut by 4 bases, the J end by 0 bases, with 9 bases between. The CDR3 is 14 amino acids. Germline CDR1 is SGHNT and CDR2 is YENEEA. DNA of the CDR3: TGTGCCAGCAGCTCAGGACAGAACCAAGAGACCCAGTACTTC. Translated: CASSSGQNQETQYF. Looking up the rest from reference TRBV11-3 and TRBJ2-5 gives the full variable domain: EAGVVQSPRYKIIEKKQPVAFWCNPISGHNTLYWYLQNLGQGPELLIRYENEEAVDDSQLPKDRFSAERLKGVDSTLKIQPAELGDSAVYLCASSSGQNQETQYFGPGTRLLVL.

Only a few counts were recorded for this clone. The genes are TRBV9 and TRBJ1-4; D unresolved. CDR3 length equals 13 residues. Trimming stripped 0 bases from V and 7 bases from J, with 7 bases between. Germline lookup yields CDR1 SGDLS and CDR2 YYNGEE. CDR3 residues: CASSVEEGEKLFF. In nucleotides, the CDR3 is TGTGCCAGCAGCGTAGAAGAGGGTGAAAAACTGTTTTTT. The entire variable domain, with the rest obtained from reference TRBV9 and TRBJ1-4, is as follows: DSGVTQTPKHLITATGQRVTLRCSPRSGDLSVYWYQQSLDQGLQFLIQYYNGEERAKGNILERFSAQQFPDLHSELNLSSLELGDSALYFCASSVEEGEKLFFGSGTQLSVL.

The chain links TRBV7-9 to TRBJ1-2; no definite D call. Trimming cost V 2 bases and J 3 bases, with 10 bases left between them. This CDR3 contains 14 residues. CDR1 and CDR2 from the germline V gene are SEHNR and FQNEAQ (reference sequence). The DNA of the CDR3 is TGTGCCAGCAGCTTACTAAGGGCTGACTATGGCTACACCTTC. Translating it yields CASSLLRADYGYTF.

The chain joins TRBV19 to TRBJ1-1; maybe TRBD1 (5 bases). V was pared by 9 bases and J by 1 base, with 12 bases between. Germline V gene sequence: CDR1 LNHDA, CDR2 SQIVND (reference sequence). This CDR3 has 13 residues. The CDR3 here is CASGARANTEAFF. The CDR3, as DNA: TGTGCCAGCGGGGCCCGAGCGAACACTGAAGCTTTCTTT.

The chain joins TRBV11-2 to TRBJ1-2; 10 nucleotides line up with TRBD1. The trim removed 3 bases at V and 2 bases at J, leaving 0 bases unmatched. Germline V gives CDR1 SGHAT, CDR2 FQNNGV. This CDR3 comprises 14 residues. DNA of the CDR3: TGTGCCAGCAGCTTGGGACAGGGGAACTATGGCTACACCTTC. This translates into CASSLGQGNYGYTF.

Comments on this clone: One end of the junction is discordant with germline, which a read error may explain. The CDR3 coding sequence is TGTGCCAGCAGATTAGGTGAAAAACTGTTTTTT. This codes for CASRLGEKLFF. This rearrangement joins TRBV11-2 to TRBJ1-4; D is unresolved. CDR1 is SGHAT, CDR2 FQNNGV, per germline. This CDR3 is built from 11 residues.

The rearrangement joins TRBV11-1 to TRBJ1-1; D is uncertain. The CDR3 spans 16 residues. Per the germline V gene, CDR1 is SGHAT and CDR2 is FQDESV (reference sequence). The V gene lost 4 bases and the J gene lost 0 bases, with 15 bases spanning the gap. CDR3 in amino acids: CASSYHRDYMNTEAFF. The CDR3 coding sequence is TGTGCCAGCAGCTATCACAGAGATTACATGAACACTGAAGCTTTCTTT.

This chain uses TRBV29-1 with TRBJ2-1; TRBD2 matches at 7 bases. Germline lookup yields CDR1 SQVTM and CDR2 ANQGSEA. J was trimmed by 7 bases and V by 5 bases; bases with no gene match: 8. The CDR3 contains 13 residues. The CDR3 DNA is TGCAGCGTTCGGGGCGGGAGCAGTAATGAGCAGTTCTTC. It is translated as CSVRGGSSNEQFF.

The V call is TRBV30, the J call TRBJ2-2; D is uncertain. The CDR3 sequence is 12 residues long. V dropped 4 bases and J dropped 3 bases, with 6 bases sitting between them. CDR1 and CDR2 from the germline V gene are GTSNPN and SVGIG (reference sequence). CDR3 amino acids: CAWTHHTGELFF. The CDR3 region has the DNA TGTGCCTGGACCCACCACACCGGGGAGCTGTTTTTT.

This clone was counted once. J is TRBJ2-4 and V is TRBV4-1; D assignment may be TRBD1 or TRBD2 (5 bases each). V was clipped by 3 bases and J by 1 base, with 10 bases between them. Germline V CDR1 and CDR2: MGHRA, YSYEKL. The length of the CDR3 is 15 residues. In DNA form, the CDR3 reads TGCGCCAGCAGCCACCAGGGAGCGGCCAAAAACATTCAGTACTTC. It specifies CASSHQGAAKNIQYF.

The chain joins TRBV2 to TRBJ2-1; D may be TRBD2 (5 bases). Per the germline V gene, CDR1 is SNHLY and CDR2 is FYNNEI. This CDR3 spans 16 amino acids. With 2 bases removed from V and 0 bases from J, the gap between germline ends came to 11 bases. CDR3 sequence (DNA): TGTGCCAGCAGTGAAAGCCGGGGAAGCTCCTACAATGAGCAGTTCTTC. This sequence encodes CASSESRGSSYNEQFF.

The CDR3 bases are TGTGCCAGCAGCTTCGAAAGGGACGTGAACACTGAAGCTTTCTTT. This codes for CASSFERDVNTEAFF. The genes are TRBV7-6 and TRBJ1-1, with TRBD1 as a possible D gene (5 bases). Deletions cut 3 bases from V and 0 bases from J, with 11 bases between. Germline CDR1 is SGHVS and CDR2 is FNYEAQ. The CDR3 has 15 amino acids.